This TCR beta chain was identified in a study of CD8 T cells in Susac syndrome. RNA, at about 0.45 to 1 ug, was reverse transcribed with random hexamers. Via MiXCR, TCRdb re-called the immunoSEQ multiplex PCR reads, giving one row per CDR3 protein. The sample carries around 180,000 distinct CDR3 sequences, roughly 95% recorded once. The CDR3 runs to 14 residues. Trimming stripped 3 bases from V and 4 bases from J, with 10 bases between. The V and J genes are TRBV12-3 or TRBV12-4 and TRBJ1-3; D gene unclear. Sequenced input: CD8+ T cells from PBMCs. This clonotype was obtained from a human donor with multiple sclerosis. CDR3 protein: CASSFGAVGNTIYF. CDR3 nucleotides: TGTGCCAGCAGTTTCGGTGCGGTCGGAAACACCATATATTTT.